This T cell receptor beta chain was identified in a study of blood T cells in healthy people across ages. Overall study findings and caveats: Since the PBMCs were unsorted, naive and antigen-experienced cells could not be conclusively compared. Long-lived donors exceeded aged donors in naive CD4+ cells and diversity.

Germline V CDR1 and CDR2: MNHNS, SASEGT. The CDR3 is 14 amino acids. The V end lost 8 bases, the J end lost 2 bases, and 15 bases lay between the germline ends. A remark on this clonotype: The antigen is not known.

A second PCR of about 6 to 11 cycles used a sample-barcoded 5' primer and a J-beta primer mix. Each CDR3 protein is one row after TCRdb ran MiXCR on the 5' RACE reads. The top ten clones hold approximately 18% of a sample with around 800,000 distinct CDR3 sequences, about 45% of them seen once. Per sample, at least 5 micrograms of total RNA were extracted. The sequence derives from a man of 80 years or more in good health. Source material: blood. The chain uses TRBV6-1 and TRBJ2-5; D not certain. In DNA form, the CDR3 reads TGTGCCAGCTCTACGGTATATGAGCAAGAGACCCAGTACTTC. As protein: CASSTVYEQETQYF.